The rows below give T cell receptor beta chains drawn from one sample of a study of T-cell memory formation after mild COVID-19. TCRdb re-called the 5' RACE reads through MiXCR, storing one row per CDR3 protein. The sample has 530,000 or so distinct CDR3 sequences; approximately 15% are singletons. Sample: PBMCs or a T cell subset sorted from them (not recorded which). The origin of the receptors is an adult woman who had mild COVID-19 (a few samples of this study predate the infection). Cell type and time point are not known. Both conserved end residues are part of each CDR3. A D gene is named only where the DNA matches it firmly. Expanded clones get a size class; other rows say once, few or many, or leave the size out.

>few|.|TRBV7-2|TRBJ2-1
TGTGCCAGCAGCTTCTCGCTCCTTCTCCGTGAGCAGTTCTTC
CASSFSLLLREQFF
>many|TRBD2|TRBV24-1|TRBJ2-2
TGTGCCACCAGTCGGGAGGGCCTTTATACCGGGGAGCTGTTTTTT
CATSREGLYTGELFF
>few|.|TRBV14|TRBJ1-2
TGTGCCAGCAGCCAATTATACGGGGCCCCCCTCTTGGGCTACACCTTC
CASSQLYGAPLLGYTF
>.|.|TRBV7-2|TRBJ2-1
TGTGCCAGCAGATTAGTAGCTATAACGTCCTACAATGAGCAGTTCTTC
CASRLVAITSYNEQFF
>few|.|TRBV5-1|TRBJ1-1
TGCGCCAGCAGCTTTCTGGGTAAGAACACTGAAGCTTTCTTT
CASSFLGKNTEAFF
>.|TRBD1|TRBV5-1|TRBJ2-7
TGCGCCAGCAGCTTGGGAGTTGGTGCCGACAGGGCTTACGAGCAGTACTTC
CASSLGVGADRAYEQYF
>few|TRBD1|TRBV18|TRBJ1-1
TGTGCCAGCTCACCACAAACACCTTGGGGGACAGGGGATTCGGCTGAAGCTTTCTTT
CASSPQTPWGTGDSAEAFF
>.|.|TRBV6-1|TRBJ2-1
TGTGCCACCGCTTTGGACAGACATGAGCAGTTCTTC
CATALDRHEQFF
>few|TRBD2|TRBV6-2/TRBV6-3|TRBJ2-7
TGTGCCAGCAGTTACCCGGGACTAGGGTATTACGAGCAGTACTTC
CASSYPGLGYYEQYF
>few|TRBD1|TRBV18|TRBJ1-1
TGTGCCAGCTCACCCCGGGACAGGGAATCTGAAGCTTTCTTT
CASSPRDRESEAFF
>few|.|TRBV7-2|TRBJ2-3
TGTGCCAGCAGCCCTATGGAGGGGTTGACGCAGTATTTT
CASSPMEGLTQYF
>many|TRBD2|TRBV4-1|TRBJ2-1
TGCGCCAGCAGCCCTCGACTATCAAGCGGGGGGTCAAATGAGCAGTTCTTC
CASSPRLSSGGSNEQFF
>.|.|TRBV20-1|TRBJ2-5
TGCAGTGCCTTATGGAACAAGGGTCACGAGACCCAGTACTTC
CSALWNKGHETQYF
>few|TRBD2|TRBV7-2|TRBJ2-7
TGTGTCAGCAGCCCCGGACTAGCGGGAAACGAGCAGTACTTC
CVSSPGLAGNEQYF
>.|.|TRBV3-1|TRBJ2-3
TGTGCCAGCAGCCACCGGGACAGCACAGATACGCAGTATTTT
CASSHRDSTDTQYF
>.|.|TRBV6-6|TRBJ1-5
TGTGCCAGCAGTTACAGGGATAATCAGCCCCAGCATTTT
CASSYRDNQPQHF
>.|.|TRBV5-5|TRBJ2-6
TGTGCCAGCAGCGGGGGGCGATCGTCTGGGGCCAACGTCCTGACTTTC
CASSGGRSSGANVLTF
>few|.|TRBV19|TRBJ2-5
TGTGCCAGCCGATGGAGGAACAGGGTGGACGAGACCCAGTACTTC
CASRWRNRVDETQYF
>few|.|TRBV12-3/TRBV12-4|TRBJ1-6
TGTGCCAGCAGTTTGGGGTTGGGGGGTTCACCCCTCCACTTT
CASSLGLGGSPLHF
>few|TRBD1|TRBV6-5|TRBJ2-3
TGTGCCAGCAGTTCGTACAGGGGCCCAGATACGCAGTATTTT
CASSSYRGPDTQYF